A selection of T cell receptor beta chains follows, all from one sample in a study of multiple sclerosis patients with progressive multifocal leukoencephalopathy. Data came from immunoSEQ multiplex PCR; TCRdb stores just in-frame clones and leaves some out. Of tens of thousands of clones listed, about 89% were seen once; the top ten hold about 1.5%. Material for sequencing was PBMCs. These receptors came from a human donor with multiple sclerosis. CDR3s include the opening cysteine and the closing phenylalanine or tryptophan. The order of the fields is clone size, D gene, V gene, J gene, CDR3 protein, CDR3 DNA. A D gene is named only where the DNA matches it firmly. The size field is filled for only some rows; it gives once, few, many or a size class.

size: .; D: .; V: TRBV19; J: TRBJ2-7; CDR3: CASRQVGAPYEQYF; DNA: TGTGCCAGTAGGCAGGTGGGGGCCCCCTACGAGCAGTACTTC
size: few; D: TRBD1; V: TRBV19; J: TRBJ1-4; CDR3: CASSIQGAWAVMFF; DNA: TGTGCCAGTAGTATACAGGGGGCTTGGGCAGTGATGTTTTTT
size: .; D: TRBD1; V: TRBV4-3; J: TRBJ1-5; CDR3: CASSQGQGINQPQHF; DNA: TGCGCCAGCAGCCAGGGACAGGGAATCAATCAGCCCCAGCATTTT
size: .; D: TRBD1; V: TRBV25-1; J: TRBJ1-2; CDR3: CASSALGTGVVYGYTF; DNA: TGTGCCAGCAGTGCCCTCGGGACAGGGGTTGTCTATGGCTACACCTTC
size: few; D: .; V: TRBV2; J: TRBJ1-3; CDR3: CALVGVGNTIYF; DNA: TGTGCCCTAGTCGGGGTCGGAAACACCATATATTTT
size: .; D: TRBD2; V: TRBV18; J: TRBJ2-7; CDR3: CASSRTSGSIYEQYF; DNA: TGTGCCAGCTCGAGGACTAGCGGGAGTATTTACGAGCAGTACTTC
size: .; D: TRBD1; V: TRBV11-2; J: TRBJ2-7; CDR3: CASSFPDRGDEQYF; DNA: TGTGCCAGCAGCTTCCCCGACAGGGGAGACGAGCAGTACTTC
size: .; D: .; V: TRBV11-3; J: TRBJ2-1; CDR3: CASRLSGGSYNEQFF; DNA: TGTGCCAGCAGACTTAGCGGCGGCTCCTACAATGAGCAGTTCTTC
size: .; D: TRBD1; V: TRBV9; J: TRBJ1-1; CDR3: CASSAQQGRGTEAFF; DNA: TGTGCCAGCAGCGCCCAACAGGGGAGAGGAACTGAAGCTTTCTTT
size: .; D: .; V: TRBV5-1; J: TRBJ1-1; CDR3: CASSLAGKTEAFF; DNA: TGCGCCAGCAGCTTGGCCGGGAAGACTGAAGCTTTCTTT
size: .; D: .; V: TRBV6-5; J: TRBJ2-7; CDR3: CATRIQGYEQYF; DNA: TGTGCCACCCGTATACAGGGCTACGAGCAGTACTTC
size: few; D: .; V: TRBV14; J: TRBJ1-1; CDR3: CASSQDLNTEAFF; DNA: TGTGCCAGCAGCCAAGATCTCAACACTGAAGCTTTCTTT
size: .; D: .; V: TRBV15; J: TRBJ2-1; CDR3: CATSRYKVNEQFF; DNA: TGTGCCACCAGCAGATATAAAGTCAATGAGCAGTTCTTC
size: .; D: TRBD1; V: TRBV5-6; J: TRBJ1-1; CDR3: CASRGQLLNTEAFF; DNA: TGTGCCAGCAGGGGACAGTTGCTGAACACTGAAGCTTTCTTT
size: .; D: .; V: TRBV2; J: TRBJ1-3; CDR3: CASTSQGRVGNTIYF; DNA: TGTGCCAGCACCTCACAGGGCCGGGTGGGAAACACCATATATTTT
size: once; D: TRBD2; V: TRBV5-1; J: TRBJ2-1; CDR3: CASSGGLAGRNGEQFF; DNA: TGCGCCAGCAGCGGGGGACTAGCGGGACGAAACGGTGAGCAGTTCTTC
size: .; D: .; V: TRBV7-2; J: TRBJ2-6; CDR3: CASSLARTSGANVLTF; DNA: TGTGCCAGCAGCTTAGCGCGGACTTCTGGGGCCAACGTCCTGACTTTC
size: .; D: .; V: TRBV29-1; J: TRBJ2-5; CDR3: CSVQAYQETQYF; DNA: TGCAGCGTTCAGGCTTACCAAGAGACCCAGTACTTC
size: .; D: .; V: TRBV5-1; J: TRBJ2-2; CDR3: CASGDYPGVHGELFF; DNA: TGCGCCAGCGGCGACTACCCAGGGGTCCACGGGGAGCTGTTTTTT
size: .; D: .; V: TRBV7-2; J: TRBJ1-6; CDR3: CASSSGPRVASPLHF; DNA: TGTGCCAGCAGCTCGGGACCTCGGGTGGCTTCACCCCTCCACTTT
size: .; D: TRBD1; V: TRBV18; J: TRBJ2-5; CDR3: CASSERTGVETQYF; DNA: TGTGCCAGCTCAGAACGAACAGGGGTCGAGACCCAGTACTTC
size: .; D: TRBD1; V: TRBV19; J: TRBJ1-5; CDR3: CASLEQGTGQPQHF; DNA: TGTGCCAGCTTGGAACAGGGGACCGGTCAGCCCCAGCATTTT
size: .; D: .; V: TRBV11-3; J: TRBJ2-2; CDR3: CASSSPPRLGEAGELFF; DNA: TGTGCCAGCAGCTCTCCCCCCAGACTAGGGGAGGCCGGGGAGCTGTTTTTT
size: .; D: .; V: TRBV6-4; J: TRBJ2-1; CDR3: CASSGDHRVDYNEQFF; DNA: TGTGCCAGCAGTGGCGACCACAGGGTAGACTACAATGAGCAGTTCTTC
size: .; D: .; V: TRBV27; J: TRBJ1-3; CDR3: CASSRGNTIYF; DNA: TGTGCCAGCAGTCGTGGAAACACCATATATTTT
size: .; D: TRBD1; V: TRBV5-8; J: TRBJ2-1; CDR3: CASSTQDRFNEQFF; DNA: TGTGCCAGCAGCACCCAGGACAGGTTCAATGAGCAGTTCTTC
size: few; D: .; V: TRBV2; J: TRBJ2-7; CDR3: CASKEGQPYEQYF; DNA: TGTGCCAGCAAGGAGGGACAGCCCTACGAGCAGTACTTC
size: .; D: .; V: TRBV11-2; J: TRBJ2-7; CDR3: CASSLAFNSYEQYF; DNA: TGTGCCAGCAGCTTAGCCTTCAACTCCTACGAGCAGTACTTC
size: .; D: .; V: TRBV18; J: TRBJ1-2; CDR3: CASSPFLGRGYTF; DNA: TGTGCCAGCTCACCATTTCTGGGTCGGGGCTACACCTTC
size: .; D: TRBD1; V: TRBV7-2; J: TRBJ2-3; CDR3: CASSPRTGGLDTQYF; DNA: TGTGCCAGCAGCCCCCGGACAGGGGGCTTAGATACGCAGTATTTT
size: once; D: TRBD2; V: TRBV7-3; J: TRBJ2-3; CDR3: CASSLRGPRGLAGLSTDTQYF; DNA: TGTGCCAGCAGCTTACGGGGGCCACGAGGACTAGCGGGACTCAGCACAGATACGCAGTATTTT
size: .; D: .; V: TRBV7-8; J: TRBJ1-1; CDR3: CASSLDGTTEAFF; DNA: TGTGCCAGCAGCTTAGACGGGACCACTGAAGCTTTCTTT
size: .; D: .; V: TRBV7-7; J: TRBJ2-1; CDR3: CASSLAGATDEQFF; DNA: TGTGCCAGCAGCTTAGCGGGAGCTACCGATGAGCAGTTCTTC
size: .; D: TRBD1; V: TRBV5-1; J: TRBJ1-1; CDR3: CASSLMTLDRANTEAFF; DNA: TGCGCCAGCAGCTTGATGACTCTTGACAGGGCGAACACTGAAGCTTTCTTT
size: .; D: TRBD1; V: TRBV28; J: TRBJ1-4; CDR3: CASTNRGGTEEKLFF; DNA: TGTGCCAGCACCAATAGGGGGGGGACAGAAGAAAAACTGTTTTTT
size: .; D: TRBD1; V: TRBV28; J: TRBJ1-4; CDR3: CASSLVGTGDEKLFF; DNA: TGTGCCAGCAGTTTAGTCGGGACAGGGGATGAAAAACTGTTTTTT
size: .; D: .; V: TRBV6-1; J: TRBJ2-4; CDR3: CASSDRTGRDIQYF; DNA: TGTGCCAGCAGTGACCGGACAGGGAGGGACATTCAGTACTTC
size: .; D: .; V: TRBV5-4; J: TRBJ1-2; CDR3: CASRGAERGYTF; DNA: TGTGCCAGCAGGGGGGCAGAGAGGGGCTACACCTTC
size: .; D: TRBD1; V: TRBV7-9; J: TRBJ2-2; CDR3: CASSLTGTGGTGELFF; DNA: TGTGCCAGCAGCTTAACCGGGACAGGGGGGACCGGGGAGCTGTTTTTT
size: .; D: .; V: TRBV4-1; J: TRBJ2-6; CDR3: CASSQDRGAGGANVLTF; DNA: TGCGCCAGCAGCCAAGATCGGGGGGCCGGTGGGGCCAACGTCCTGACTTTC